This is a list of T cell receptor beta chains from one sample in a study of T-cell reconstitution after alpha-beta-depleted transplantation in children. TCRdb passed the PCR reads through MiXCR, listing each CDR3 protein once. Here the sample spans some 490,000 distinct CDR3 sequences, roughly an eighth being singletons. This specimen was PBMCs from the stem cell graft donor, taken from the stem cell graft. These receptors all stem from a human donor who donated a stem cell graft to a child with combined immunodeficiency. CDR3s include the opening cysteine and the closing phenylalanine or tryptophan. Rows give clone size only sometimes, using once, few, many, or a class for an expanded clone.

j_gene,abundance,v_gene,CDR3aa
TRBJ2-3,few,TRBV12-3/TRBV12-4,CASSTDGAAQYF
TRBJ2-7,few,TRBV6-5,CASSYGRVSYEQYF
TRBJ2-7,many,TRBV5-1,CASSLGQGPYEQYF
TRBJ2-1,-,TRBV10-3,CAISESGLLSYNEQFF
TRBJ2-1,many,TRBV27,CASSGAGTNEQFF
TRBJ2-7,-,TRBV3-1,CASSQPHYEGRQYF
TRBJ2-3,few,TRBV5-4,CASSGPRYPTDTQYF
TRBJ2-1,many,TRBV6-1,CASSALAESLYNEQFF
TRBJ2-5,many,TRBV28,CASSPRLGTQYF
TRBJ2-1,-,TRBV7-2,CASSLVGAPYNEQFF
TRBJ2-7,-,TRBV5-1,CASSPGLAGAQYF
TRBJ1-2,-,TRBV12-3/TRBV12-4,CASSQDVNYGYTF
TRBJ1-1,few,TRBV12-3/TRBV12-4,CASSLRAMNTEAFF
TRBJ2-1,many,TRBV10-3,CAIRGGSSSYNEQFF
TRBJ2-2,many,TRBV12-3/TRBV12-4,CASSLNSPNTGELFF
TRBJ2-3,-,TRBV11-2,CASSAFRLAGSLLRDTQYF
TRBJ2-1,-,TRBV28,CASSLPAIGHKGYNEQFF
TRBJ1-5,few,TRBV24-1,CATSVGGDQPQHF
TRBJ2-2,few,TRBV7-2,CASSPQGPGELFF
TRBJ2-1,many,TRBV12-3/TRBV12-4,CASSLGAGAEQFF
TRBJ2-1,many,TRBV28,CASRRGAYNEQFF
TRBJ2-2,-,TRBV11-2,CASTHVGRGELFF
TRBJ2-1,many,TRBV5-1,CASSGTGGRNEQFF
TRBJ2-2,few,TRBV4-1,CASSQAETGELFF
TRBJ2-7,few,TRBV15,CATSRDHGGGWGEQYF
TRBJ2-3,-,TRBV7-9,CASSLERATSTDTQYF
TRBJ2-5,few,TRBV12-3/TRBV12-4,CASSFGFSQETQYF
TRBJ2-3,-,TRBV12-3/TRBV12-4,CASSLAGSDTQYF
TRBJ2-1,many,TRBV29-1,CSVEGGGAFEQFF
TRBJ2-7,many,TRBV4-3,CASSPPSGEQYF
TRBJ2-1,-,TRBV29-1,CSVKPGGYEQFF
TRBJ2-3,many,TRBV7-3,CASSLTWTGCTDTQYF
TRBJ2-1,few,TRBV5-1,CASRDSNEQFF
TRBJ1-6,-,TRBV20-1,CSAPLGRANSPLHF
TRBJ1-6,-,TRBV13,CASSLRAGVYNSPLHF
TRBJ2-7,-,TRBV21-1,CASSKLQGKGFYEQYF
TRBJ2-3,-,TRBV9,CASSDSPATDTQYF
TRBJ2-3,few,TRBV7-9,CASSPGLAGFTDTQYF
TRBJ1-3,-,TRBV30,CAWSPGTGSGNTIYF
TRBJ2-1,-,TRBV27,CASSYAGVGYNEQFF
TRBJ2-2,few,TRBV19,CASKVRGGQNTGELFF
TRBJ2-2,-,TRBV5-5,CASTARRGGGSNTGELFF
TRBJ2-1,few,TRBV11-2,CASSPRLRGYYNEQFF
TRBJ2-1,many,TRBV2,CAGGSVSYNEQFF
TRBJ2-7,many,TRBV12-3/TRBV12-4,CASSLGYYEQYF
TRBJ2-3,-,TRBV5-1,CASSSQQGGDTQYF
TRBJ2-1,few,TRBV7-3,CASSPGPNYNEQFF
TRBJ1-1,many,TRBV20-1,CSAQGQNTEAFF
TRBJ2-1,few,TRBV11-1,CASSPKRLAIKEANEQFF
TRBJ1-2,-,TRBV30,CAWSPRGTNYGYTF
TRBJ2-3,many,TRBV9,CASKGPRADTQYF
TRBJ2-7,few,TRBV6-2/TRBV6-3,CASSYKGVSSYEQYF
TRBJ2-5,-,TRBV10-3,CAISEGPPGAGETQYF